This T cell receptor (beta chain) was obtained from a study of blood T cell repertoires in COVID-19. Study overall: From the United States, Italy and Spain came samples of acute and convalescent COVID-19. From T cells, B-cell-depleted T cells, or PBMCs came the material, which was cDNA or gDNA.

Germline V gene data show CDR1 as LNHNV and CDR2 as YYDKDF (reference sequence). This CDR3 is 13 amino acids long. V lost 1 base and J lost 8, with 9 bases in between. In the authors' workflow: Researchers report that nucleated cell counts were estimated from reference gene primer amplification. Here immunoSEQ multiplex PCR was the method, and the copy in TCRdb shows in-frame clones only, minus some. V and J calls and clone size are those listed in that table; D and trimming were worked out from the DNA. The data contain 250,000 to 350,000 clones, around 82% of them singletons. This chain joins TRBV15 and TRBJ1-5; possibly TRBD1 for D (5 bases). Input material: peripheral blood. This TCR was sampled from a human donor with COVID-19, enrolled during active disease. The donor label of this sample is uncertain. CDR3 loop: CATSRGQGKPQHF. DNA of the CDR3: TGTGCCACCAGCAGAGGGCAGGGAAAGCCCCAGCATTTT.